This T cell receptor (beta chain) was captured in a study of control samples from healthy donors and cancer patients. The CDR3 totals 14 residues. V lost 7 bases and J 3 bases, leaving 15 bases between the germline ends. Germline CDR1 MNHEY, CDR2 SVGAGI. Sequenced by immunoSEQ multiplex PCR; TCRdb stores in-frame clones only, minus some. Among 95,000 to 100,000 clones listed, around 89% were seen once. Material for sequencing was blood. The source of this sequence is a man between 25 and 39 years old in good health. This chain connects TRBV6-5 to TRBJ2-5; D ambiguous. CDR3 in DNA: TGTGCCAGCAAAGAAACATACCTAAAAGAGACCCAGTACTTC. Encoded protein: CASKETYLKETQYF.